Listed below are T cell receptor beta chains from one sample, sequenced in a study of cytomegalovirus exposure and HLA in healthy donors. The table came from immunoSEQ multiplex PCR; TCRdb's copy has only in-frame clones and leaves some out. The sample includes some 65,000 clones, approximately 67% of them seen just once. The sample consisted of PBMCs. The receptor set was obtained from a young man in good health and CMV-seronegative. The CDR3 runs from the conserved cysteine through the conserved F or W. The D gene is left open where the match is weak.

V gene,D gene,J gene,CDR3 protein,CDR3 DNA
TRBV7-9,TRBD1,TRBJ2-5,CASSLLQGARETQYF,TGTGCCAGCAGCCTATTACAGGGGGCGCGTGAGACCCAGTACTTC
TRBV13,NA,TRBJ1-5,CASSSRGRSNQPQHF,TGTGCCAGCAGCTCCAGGGGTCGGAGCAATCAGCCCCAGCATTTT
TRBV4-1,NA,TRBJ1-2,CASSQAGGRANYGYTF,TGCGCCAGCAGCCAAGCGGGAGGCAGGGCTAACTATGGCTACACCTTC
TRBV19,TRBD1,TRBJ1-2,CAIGQGYGYTF,TGTGCCATCGGACAGGGGTATGGCTACACCTTC
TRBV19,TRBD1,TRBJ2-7,CASSIGSTGATYEQYF,TGTGCCAGTAGTATTGGATCGACAGGGGCGACCTACGAGCAGTACTTC
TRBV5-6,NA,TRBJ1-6,CASSLDGGSGSPLHF,TGTGCCAGCAGCTTGGACGGAGGTTCAGGCTCACCCCTCCACTTT
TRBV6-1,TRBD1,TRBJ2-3,CASSEVGTGWSDTQYF,TGTGCCAGCAGTGAAGTAGGGACAGGGTGGTCAGATACGCAGTATTTT
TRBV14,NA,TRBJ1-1,CASSLGLNTEAFF,TGTGCCAGCAGCCTCGGGTTGAACACTGAAGCTTTCTTT
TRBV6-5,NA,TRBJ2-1,CASSYSITGGDEQFF,TGTGCCAGCAGTTACTCGATCACAGGGGGGGATGAGCAGTTCTTC
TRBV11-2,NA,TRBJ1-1,CASRPTPGHEVHTEAFF,TGTGCCAGCAGACCTACTCCGGGACATGAGGTGCACACTGAAGCTTTCTTT
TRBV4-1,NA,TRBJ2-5,CASSQEEGRETQYF,TGCGCCAGCAGCCAAGAAGAGGGCCGCGAGACCCAGTACTTC
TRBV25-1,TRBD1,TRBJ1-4,CASSEYSGERGQLFF,TGTGCCAGCAGTGAATATTCCGGGGAGAGGGGGCAGCTGTTTTTT
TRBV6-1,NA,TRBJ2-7,CASSETHAGPYEQYF,TGTGCCAGCAGTGAAACGCATGCGGGGCCCTACGAGCAGTACTTC
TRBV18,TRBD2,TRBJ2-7,CASSPGLAHFEQYF,TGTGCCAGCTCACCAGGACTAGCTCACTTCGAGCAGTACTTC